This record covers a single TCR beta chain. This entry is derived from a study of blood T cell repertoires in COVID-19. Study information: In each case, the material was cDNA or gDNA derived from T cells, B-cell-depleted T cells, or PBMCs.

Only in-frame clones appear in the TCRdb table, and some are missing; sequencing was by immunoSEQ multiplex PCR. The sample comprises about 440,000 clones, roughly 89% of which are singletons, and around 4.4% rests with the top ten. The V gene's germline CDR1 is SGDLS and CDR2 YYNGEE. Unmatched junction bases numbered 2, after V lost 3 bases and J lost 2 bases. The CDR3 spans 15 residues. This receptor was obtained from a woman in her thirties with acute or convalescent COVID-19. The gene calls are TRBV9 and TRBJ2-3; 11 bases line up with TRBD2. The specimen sequenced was peripheral blood. The CDR3 DNA reads as TGTGCCAGCAGCGCGACTAGCGGGATCACAGATACGCAGTATTTT. Translating gives CASSATSGITDTQYF.